This T cell receptor (beta chain) was sequenced during a study of radiotherapy plus CTLA-4 blockade in lung cancer (dated by TCRdb to the late 2010s). Looking at the study overall: Among enrolled patients, approximately 18% had an objective response and 31% reached disease control. Summary of the overall study and its limitations: Early dynamic changes in blood T cell clones, together with increased serum interferon-beta after radiation, were reported as the strongest predictors of response. After treatment with radiotherapy and ipilimumab, TCR clones that came from tumors expanded in the peripheral blood.

Receptor libraries were prepared by the immunoSEQ multiplex PCR assay. TCRdb limited this immuneACCESS table to in-frame rearrangements with V and J called. A share of clones is missing; checked studies link under half to unresolved V genes, and the rest is unexplained. This sample holds about 49,000 clones; about 88% were observed only once. Clones ranked in the top ten supply 7.8% of the sample. Per the germline V gene, SGHTA is the CDR1 and FQGNSA is the CDR2. V is pared back by 4 bases and J by 1 base, with 7 bases lying between the germline termini. Reading from cysteine to phenylalanine, the CDR3 counts 13 amino acids. The DNA shown is the 39-base CDR3, in frame from base 1. A note on this clone: The specificity of this receptor is unknown. Base qualities were left out, and no much larger clone turns up one base away.

The study evaluated CTLA-4 blockade (ipilimumab) given together with focal radiation therapy in patients who had chemo-refractory metastatic non-small-cell lung cancer. The clonotype comes from a human donor with non-small cell lung cancer whose response to radiotherapy plus ipilimumab could not be evaluated. The source material was peripheral blood, sampled from a patient treated with radiotherapy plus ipilimumab. The sequence links TRBV7-2 to TRBJ1-1, with no confidently assigned D gene. The CDR3: CASSSGKNTEAFF. DNA sequence: TGTGCCAGCAGCTCAGGAAAGAACACTGAAGCTTTCTTT.